This TCR beta chain emerged from a study of post-analysis software for immune sequencing data. The overall study: Patients with relapsing-remitting, secondary progressive and progressive-relapsing multiple sclerosis courses were all represented. Points from the study as a whole: A handful of TRBV segments, including TRBV5-6, TRBV5-1 and TRBV20-1, were more frequent in patients than controls. When compared against controls, multiple sclerosis patients showed significantly lower normalized Chao1 diversity. Samples from one preparation batch, clustered by F measure, grouped strongly together.

The germline gives CDR1 SQVTM, CDR2 ANQGSEA. CDR3 length: 14 amino acids. V was clipped by 0 bases and J by 4 bases, with 12 bases between them. Unique molecular identifiers featured in each of the TCR beta cDNA libraries. There were about 0.85 to 10 million T cells, and around 500,000 cDNA molecules came from them. Each CDR3 protein is one row after TCRdb ran MiXCR on the PCR reads. The repertoire has some 690,000 distinct CDR3 sequences, approximately 59% of them found once; the top ten carry about 11%. Points on this clonotype: The antigen remains undetermined.

The clonotype originates from a girl aged 2 to 9 with multiple sclerosis. The V gene is TRBV29-1, the J gene TRBJ2-5, with a weak D call TRBD2 (5 bases). The sequenced material came from blood. The CDR3 coding sequence is TGCAGCGTTGAAGATCGCACCCGGGGAGAGACCCAGTACTTC. Translating it yields CSVEDRTRGETQYF.